This T cell receptor (beta chain) is from a study of cytomegalovirus exposure and HLA in healthy donors. Study details: It was reported in a later analysis that the same platform had been used for the 90 to 150 validation repertoires as for the roughly 650 first-cohort repertoires.

The protocol was immunoSEQ multiplex PCR, while the TCRdb copy is restricted to in-frame clones and leaves out a portion. This sample yields 150,000 or so clones, of which just under 90% are seen a single time; roughly 6.5% belongs to the top ten. Per germline, CDR1 MNHEY and CDR2 SMNVEV (reference sequence). This CDR3 is built from 16 residues. The V gene end was trimmed by 4 bases and the J gene end by 10 bases; junction bases not matched to a gene: 11. Comments on this clone: Its antigen is as yet unknown.

Study-level points and caveats: A few CMV-associated chains were confirmed in vitro to be specific for CMV antigens. There were approximately 150 TCR beta chains listed as cytomegalovirus-associated. Most observed TCR sequences were rare, whereas some public TCRs were detected in many donors.

The sequence was obtained from a woman younger than 45 in good health and CMV-seropositive. The sequenced material came from PBMCs. The chain links TRBV27 to TRBJ2-1; 12 bases align to TRBD2. CDR3 in amino acids: CASSSPLAGGRLEQFF. The CDR3 DNA is TGTGCCAGCAGTTCCCCCCTAGCGGGAGGGCGGCTAGAGCAGTTCTTC.